This T cell receptor beta chain is drawn from a study of T cells in Graves' hyperthyroidism and ophthalmopathy. The count of this clonotype is one. RNA transcripts provided the source from which TCR beta CDR3 regions were amplified. With the HTBI primer set, the TCR CDR3 went through a first round of RT-PCR. TCRdb used MiXCR to reprocess the multiplex PCR reads, holding one entry per CDR3 protein. The data hold a few hundred thousand distinct CDR3 sequences, with over 45% observed a single time. The CDR3 sequence is 14 residues long. Germline assignment: CDR1 DFQATT and CDR2 SNEGSKA (reference sequence). Deletions cut 5 bases from V and 6 bases from J, with 19 bases between. Clinical symptoms, serum thyroxine, TRAb, thyroid ultrasound and orbital computed tomography informed diagnoses.

This TCR came from an adult woman with Graves' disease, either hyperthyroidism or ophthalmopathy (not recorded which). Sequencing was performed on peripheral blood or thyroid tissue (not recorded which). The chain has TRBV20-1 and TRBJ1-2; D possibly corresponds to TRBD1 (5 bases). The CDR3 loop is CSAFRTSGDDGYTF. DNA of the CDR3: TGCAGTGCTTTTCGGACTAGCGGGGACGATGGCTACACCTTC.